This T cell receptor beta chain was retrieved from a study of CD8 T cells in ankylosing spondylitis (dated by TCRdb to 2016 to 2017). In terms of the full investigation: The study set out to find disease-linked TCR variants by profiling T cell receptor beta repertoires in ankylosing spondylitis patients and healthy donors. The full study cohort was made up of 25 to 30 ankylosing spondylitis patients and 108 healthy donors. Samples of peripheral blood were taken, and for ankylosing spondylitis patients, synovial fluid was collected as well. Broader findings and caveats from the paper: Blood from ankylosing spondylitis patients appeared to be characterized by a TCR beta motif made up of fewer than ten highly homologous amino acid variants. Some motif variants were previously reported in synovial fluid and blood of reactive arthritis patients, suggesting common disease-initiation mechanisms. The disease-linked clones had a CD8+ phenotype and were found at relatively low frequencies in peripheral blood. Significant enrichment of the disease-linked clones was reported in matched synovial fluid samples from ankylosing spondylitis patients.

The data were produced on an Illumina HiSeq 2500. Quantitative 5'-RACE with molecular barcodes was used to prepare TCR beta libraries. On the authors' methods: To identify disease-linked TCR variants, a new computational method was used, one built on a probabilistic model of VDJ rearrangement. The public reads were reprocessed in TCRdb via fastp at Q25 and MiXCR, keeping in-frame beta chains. When rows share a CDR3 protein, they turn into one entry using the most common DNA and genes. TCRdb, not the authors, supplied the V and J calls. Recorded for this sample are about 240,000 distinct CDR3 sequences; 20% to 30% of them occurred a single time. The ten largest account for approximately 0.61% of the sample. Taken from cysteine to phenylalanine, the CDR3 has 15 residues. Here the CDR3 DNA is all that survives: 45 bases in frame from base 1. From the germline V gene (reference sequence), CDR1 is DFQATT and CDR2 is SNEGSKA. Germline trimming amounts to 2 bases on V and 4 bases on J, with 6 as the count of junction bases outside the gene matches.

This clonotype has only a few counts. The antigen it recognizes is unknown. The record has no base qualities; no much larger clone is one base away. The sequenced sample consisted of blood, either unsorted or a sorted T cell fraction (not recorded which). The chain uses TRBV20-1 and TRBJ1-1; 11 central bases correspond to TRBD1. This clonotype was obtained from a male donor with ankylosing spondylitis or in good health (not recorded which). The DNA sequence follows: TGCAGTGCTAGACGGACAGGGGGCGGGGGCACTGAAGCTTTCTTT. This sequence encodes CSARRTGGGGTEAFF.